The 32 T cell receptor beta chains in this list originate from one sample, sequenced in a study of T cells in localized non-small cell lung cancer. The table came from immunoSEQ multiplex PCR; TCRdb's copy has only in-frame clones and leaves some out. The sample lists 30,000 to 40,000 clones, roughly 90% seen once, with roughly 4% in the top ten. The sample in question was peripheral blood, obtained before any cancer treatment. The receptors originated from a man aged 40-75 years with stage I lung adenocarcinoma.

Written as DNA, the CDR3 is TGTGCCAGCAGCCGTACAGGGGGCGCAGGATCCTACAATGAGCAGTTCTTC. Encoded protein: CASSRTGGAGSYNEQFF. The V call is TRBV9, the J call TRBJ2-1; 9 bases match TRBD1. This CDR3 spans 17 amino acids. The germline gives CDR1 SGDLS, CDR2 YYNGEE. Trimming took 4 bases from V and 1 from J; bases not matched to a gene: 9.

This chain joins TRBV10-2 and TRBJ1-1; D is undetermined. Germline CDR1 reads WSHSY; CDR2 reads SAAADI. V gave up 8 bases and J gave up 1 base, with 11 bases separating them. This CDR3 has 13 residues. The CDR3 is CASSLAGNTEAFF. CDR3 DNA: TGCGCCAGCTCCCTGGCGGGGAACACTGAAGCTTTCTTT.

This sequence joins TRBV5-6 and TRBJ1-5; perhaps TRBD1 as D (5 bases). The ends were cut back, 4 bases at V and 4 bases at J, with 15 bases in the middle. This CDR3 has 15 residues. Germline V lookup: CDR1 SGHDT, CDR2 YYEEEE. The CDR3 reads CASSLSKGPNQPQHF. The CDR3 coding sequence is TGTGCCAGCAGCCTGAGCAAGGGGCCTAATCAGCCCCAGCATTTT.

This rearrangement joins TRBV14 to TRBJ2-7; D unclear. CDR3 size: 13 residues. Germline loops: CDR1 SGHDN, CDR2 FVKESK. Deletions cut 2 bases from V and 7 bases from J, with 12 bases between. CDR3 in DNA: TGTGCCAGCAGCCAACTCCTACTCCGGGAGCAGTACTTC. This gives the protein CASSQLLLREQYF.

This chain links TRBV5-1 with TRBJ1-4, with a tentative D call TRBD1 (6 bases). Germline V gene sequence: CDR1 SGHRS, CDR2 YFSETQ. The CDR3 sequence is 16 residues long. Trimming shortened V by 0 bases and J by 3 bases, and 12 bases separated the two germline ends. The DNA for the CDR3 is TGCGCCAGCAGCTTGGTAGTGGGGGCCCCTAATGAAAAACTGTTTTTT. Protein: CASSLVVGAPNEKLFF.

The chain recombines TRBV10-1 with TRBJ1-5; no firm D call. The germline V and J ends were trimmed by 2 bases and 6 bases, with 5 bases remaining between them. This CDR3 spans 12 amino acids. Germline V gene sequence: CDR1 WNHNN, CDR2 SYGVQD (reference sequence). CDR3 residues: CASSEPGQPQHF. The CDR3 coding sequence is TGCGCCAGCAGTGAGCCGGGTCAGCCCCAGCATTTT.

The rearrangement joins TRBV18 to TRBJ2-2; 7 bases are shared with TRBD1. The CDR3 covers 15 residues. Trimming at V came to 3 bases and at J to 0 bases, leaving 1 base not matched to a gene. Germline V gene lookup returns CDR1 KGHSH and CDR2 LQKENI. The CDR3 coding sequence is TGTGCCAGCTCACCCCAGGGGGCGAACACCGGGGAGCTGTTTTTT. Residues: CASSPQGANTGELFF.

About this clone itself: Within the sample, other DNA sequences also encode this same CDR3. CDR3 coding DNA: TGTGCCTGGAGTCGGGGGCAGGGCAACTATGGCTACACCTTC. Translation gives CAWSRGQGNYGYTF. The chain recombines TRBV30 with TRBJ1-2, with a possible D match to TRBD1 (6 bases). The V end was cut by 2 bases, the J end by 2 bases, with 12 bases between. CDR3 size: 14 residues. Germline lookup yields CDR1 GTSNPN and CDR2 SVGIG (reference sequence). Using reference TRBV30 and TRBJ1-2 for the parts outside the CDR3, the full variable domain is SQTIHQWPATLVQPVGSPLSLECTVEGTSNPNLYWYRQAAGRGLQLLFYSVGIGQISSEVPQNLSASRPQDRQFILSSKKLLLSDSGFYLCAWSRGQGNYGYTFGSGTRLTVV.

V gene TRBV5-1 combines with J gene TRBJ1-2, with 8 bases fitting TRBD1. This CDR3 comprises 16 residues. V gave up 4 bases and J gave up 5 bases; unmatched junction bases: 13. Germline CDR1 is SGHRS and CDR2 is YFSETQ. CDR3 in DNA: TGCGCCAGCAGCCCGACCGTTACAGGGGGGGAATATGGCTACACCTTC. Its translation is CASSPTVTGGEYGYTF.

The rearrangement joins TRBV27 to TRBJ2-1; 7 bases fit TRBD1. Germline V lookup: CDR1 MNHEY, CDR2 SMNVEV (reference sequence). The V gene end was trimmed by 10 bases and the J gene end by 4 bases; junction bases not matched to a gene: 7. The CDR3 consists of 13 residues. CDR3 sequence (DNA): TGTGCCATTGGACAGGAGCCTTACAATGAGCAGTTCTTC. Amino acid sequence: CAIGQEPYNEQFF.

Notes on this clone: Mismatch with germline at one junction end may stem from a read error. This chain connects TRBV7-7 to TRBJ2-1, with 7 bases fitting TRBD2. Per the germline V gene, CDR1 is SSHAT and CDR2 is FNYEAQ (reference sequence). The CDR3 length is 15 residues. The CDR3 is CASSLAGGLHNEQFF. The CDR3 region has the DNA TGTGCTAGCAGCTTAGCGGGCGGGCTCCACAATGAGCAGTTCTTC.

The CDR3 region is CASSGDRVSPSDYGYTF. In DNA, the CDR3 is TGCGCCAGCAGCGGCGACAGGGTTTCCCCCTCTGACTATGGCTACACCTTC. The chain has TRBV5-1 and TRBJ1-2, with TRBD1 matching over 7 bases. Germline V gene lookup returns CDR1 SGHRS and CDR2 YFSETQ. The CDR3 covers 17 residues. With V trimmed by 4 bases and J by 3 bases, 15 bases remained unmatched.

This sequence joins TRBV9 and TRBJ1-6; weak D call: TRBD1 (6 bases). Looked up from germline, CDR1 is SGDLS and CDR2 is YYNGEE. Trimming removed 4 bases from V and 3 bases from J, with 14 bases in between. This CDR3 region has 16 residues. The CDR3 sequence is CASSPTMDSYNSPLHF. In DNA form, the CDR3 reads TGTGCCAGCAGCCCTACTATGGACAGCTATAATTCACCCCTCCACTTT.

This CDR3 reads CASSPQDGGGIQTSNSPLHF. The CDR3 DNA follows: TGTGCCAGCAGCCCACAAGACGGGGGGGGAATACAAACCTCTAATTCACCCCTCCACTTT. V and J are TRBV11-3 and TRBJ1-6, with D perhaps matching TRBD1 (5 bases). The CDR3 length is 20 residues. Trimming took off 5 bases at V and 6 bases at J, with 29 bases between the two ends. Germline CDR1 SGHNT, CDR2 YENEEA.

This clone was seen just once. This chain uses TRBV5-1 with TRBJ1-1, with a tentative D call TRBD1 (5 bases). This CDR3 has 13 residues. Germline V CDR1 and CDR2: SGHRS, YFSETQ. V was pared by 5 bases and J by 4 bases, with 12 bases between. The CDR3 protein is CASRQGSRTEAFF. The DNA for the CDR3 is TGCGCCAGCAGGCAGGGCAGCCGCACTGAAGCTTTCTTT.

The rearrangement links TRBV4-1 to TRBJ1-2; D gene uncertain. The CDR3 has 14 amino acids. Germline values: CDR1 MGHRA, CDR2 YSYEKL. V lost 0 bases and J 2 bases, leaving 7 bases between the germline ends. CDR3 sequence: CASSQDLRNYGYTF. As DNA, the CDR3 is TGCGCCAGCAGCCAAGATCTGAGGAACTATGGCTACACCTTC.

The chain employs TRBV18 and TRBJ2-2; D is unresolved. The CDR3 has 11 residues. Germline V gene lookup returns CDR1 KGHSH and CDR2 LQKENI. V was cut by 6 bases and J by 4 bases, with 3 bases left in between. The CDR3 region has the DNA TGTGCCAGCTCCTTCACCGGGGAGCTGTTTTTT. Protein product: CASSFTGELFF.

The CDR3 here is CASSLSLASQETQYF. CDR3 nucleotides: TGTGCCAGCAGCCTTAGCTTAGCGTCTCAAGAGACCCAGTACTTC. J is TRBJ2-5 and V is TRBV14; TRBD2 is a possible D gene (5 bases). V lost 4 bases, J lost 2 bases, and 14 bases lay in between. Germline values: CDR1 SGHDN, CDR2 FVKESK. There are 15 residues in the CDR3.

V usage is TRBV9 and J usage is TRBJ2-1, with D possibly being TRBD1 or TRBD2 (7 bases each). The germline V gene encodes CDR1 SGDLS and CDR2 YYNGEE. With 1 base removed from V and 0 bases from J, the gap between germline ends came to 17 bases. The CDR3 sequence is 18 residues long. In nucleotides, the CDR3 is TGTGCCAGCAGCGTACAGGGGGGGTCCGGCAACTCCTACAATGAGCAGTTCTTC. Translated, it gives CASSVQGGSGNSYNEQFF.

The chain has TRBV5-8 and TRBJ2-3; D remains ambiguous. The CDR3 spans 15 residues. The V gene lost 0 bases and the J gene lost 0 bases, with 8 bases spanning the gap. Germline CDR1 and CDR2: SGHTS and YDEGEE. The CDR3 region has the DNA TGTGCCAGCAGCTTGGAACAACGTAGCACAGATACGCAGTATTTT. It codes for CASSLEQRSTDTQYF. The variable domain in full, completed from reference TRBV5-8 and TRBJ2-3, reads EAGVTQSPTHLIKTRGQQATLRCSPISGHTSVYWYQQALGLGLQFLLWYDEGEERNRGNFPPRFSGRQFPNYSSELNVNALELEDSALYLCASSLEQRSTDTQYFGPGTRLTVL.

This chain connects TRBV5-1 to TRBJ2-5, with D perhaps TRBD1 (6 bases). Germline CDR1 and CDR2: SGHRS and YFSETQ. V lost 7 bases and J lost 0, with 10 bases in between. The CDR3 has 13 residues. The CDR3 bases are TGCGCCAGCTCCCGGGACAACCAAGAGACCCAGTACTTC. Residues: CASSRDNQETQYF.

The rearrangement joins TRBV6-6 to TRBJ2-7, with 8 positions matching TRBD1. Germline V CDR1 and CDR2: MNHNY, SVGAGI (reference sequence). V shed 4 bases, J shed 3 bases, and the junction held 5 bases outside the gene matches. This CDR3 has 14 residues. CDR3 nucleotides: TGTGCCAGCAGTTCCTCCGGGACAGGCTACGAGCAGTACTTC. Protein product: CASSSSGTGYEQYF.

In nucleotides, the CDR3 is TGTGCCAGCACGACAGGGGGCCTCACAGATACGCAGTATTTT. This encodes CASTTGGLTDTQYF. The V call is TRBV11-2, the J call TRBJ2-3, with 10 bases matching TRBD1. Trimming took 7 bases from V and 2 from J; bases not matched to a gene: 3. The CDR3 covers 14 residues. The germline V gene has CDR1 SGHAT and CDR2 FQNNGV.

This sequence joins TRBV19 and TRBJ2-2, with TRBD1 matching over 9 bases. V shed 10 bases and J 0 bases; nucleotides not matched to a gene: 9. CDR3 length: 16 amino acids. Germline CDR1 reads LNHDA; CDR2 reads SQIVND (reference sequence). CDR3 in DNA: TGTGCCACGGGACAGGGAGGGGTTGCGAACACCGGGGAGCTGTTTTTT. Its translation: CATGQGGVANTGELFF.

The chain has TRBV5-5 and TRBJ2-7; D is unclear. This CDR3 region has 14 residues. V was cut by 1 base and J by 2 bases, with 10 bases left in between. CDR1 is SGHKS, CDR2 YYEKEE, per germline (reference sequence). The CDR3 loop is CASSLSAGPYEQYF. The CDR3 region has the DNA TGTGCCAGCAGCTTGTCGGCCGGTCCCTACGAGCAGTACTTC. Full variable domain (remainder filled in from reference TRBV5-5 and TRBJ2-7): DAGVTQSPTHLIKTRGQQVTLRCSPISGHKSVSWYQQVLGQGPQFIFQYYEKEERGRGNFPDRFSARQFPNYSSELNVNALLLGDSALYLCASSLSAGPYEQYFGPGTRLTVT.

The rearrangement uses TRBV6-1 and TRBJ1-5, with D tentatively TRBD1 (5 bases). CDR1 is MNHNS and CDR2 is SASEGT in the germline V gene. Trimming removed 2 bases from V and 3 bases from J, with 14 bases in between. The CDR3 contains 16 residues. The CDR3 sequence is CASSEYLTANNQPQHF. The CDR3 DNA reads as TGTGCCAGCAGTGAATACTTGACAGCGAACAATCAGCCCCAGCATTTT.

The rearrangement uses TRBV9 and TRBJ1-5, with 7 nucleotides matching TRBD1. This CDR3 spans 14 amino acids. V gave up 3 bases and J gave up 5 bases; unmatched junction bases: 5. Germline values: CDR1 SGDLS, CDR2 YYNGEE. The CDR3 nucleotides are TGTGCCAGCAGCGACAGGGGAGGTCATCAGCCCCAGCATTTT. As protein: CASSDRGGHQPQHF.

In DNA form, the CDR3 reads TGTGCCAGCTCCCTGGGACCGGCCTACGAGCAGTACTTC. Translation: CASSLGPAYEQYF. The chain is built from TRBV18 and TRBJ2-7; D might be TRBD1 or TRBD2, each matching 5 bases. This CDR3 has 13 residues. Germline loops: CDR1 KGHSH, CDR2 LQKENI. The germline V and J ends were trimmed by 6 bases and 2 bases, with 11 bases remaining between them.

The chain links TRBV10-3 to TRBJ1-5; 7 nucleotides align to TRBD1. V shed 3 bases, J shed 6 bases, and the junction held 2 bases outside the gene matches. CDR1 is ENHRY and CDR2 is SYGVKD in the germline V gene. The CDR3 extends over 13 amino acids. The CDR3 DNA follows: TGTGCCATCAGTGAATCAGGGGGTCAGCCCCAGCATTTT. Residues: CAISESGGQPQHF.

This clone was seen more than once but under ten times. The chain couples TRBV25-1 to TRBJ2-7, with 10 bases lining up with TRBD1. Germline trimming cut 2 bases from V and 9 bases from J; bases unmatched to any gene: 7. This CDR3 contains 14 residues. Germline V CDR1 and CDR2: MGHDK, SYGVNS. In nucleotides, the CDR3 is TGTGCCAGCAGTGAAAGGAGACAGGGGGCTCGGCAGTACTTC. This translates into CASSERRQGARQYF.

This clone was seen a few times. The DNA of the CDR3 is TGCAGCGTGAACGTGGGGGCCAACGTCCTGACTTTC. Translation gives CSVNVGANVLTF. V and J are TRBV29-1 and TRBJ2-6; D unclear. Germline lookup yields CDR1 SQVTM and CDR2 ANQGSEA. CDR3 size: 12 residues. V shed 6 bases and J shed 4 bases, with 7 bases lying between them.

V and J are TRBV27 and TRBJ2-2; 8 nucleotides agree with TRBD2. The CDR3 contains 16 residues. The germline gives CDR1 MNHEY, CDR2 SMNVEV (reference sequence). The V gene end was trimmed by 3 bases and the J gene end by 5 bases; junction bases not matched to a gene: 8. The DNA for the CDR3 is TGTGCCAGCAGTTTCCTCTTAGCGGGGACGACCGGGGAGCTGTTTTTT. As protein: CASSFLLAGTTGELFF.